Following are 24 T cell receptor beta chains from one sample sequenced in a study of shared T cell receptors in the human thymus. Profiling relied on immunoSEQ multiplex PCR, and the TCRdb table lists in-frame clones only, not all of them. The sample gives under 700,000 clones, approximately 80% of which show up once; approximately 0.013% is in the top ten. In addition, the sample was reused for a study of human thymus T cells.

Sequenced material: thymocytes. Source of these receptors: a boy less than two years old with a congenital heart defect.

The chain employs TRBV5-4 and TRBJ2-3; 8 nucleotides match TRBD2. The CDR3 totals 16 residues. Germline values: CDR1 SGHNT, CDR2 YYREEE (reference sequence). The V and J ends lost 5 bases and 3 bases, in that order; junction bases with no gene match: 11. The CDR3 DNA reads TGTGCCAGCAGTCGGAAGCGGGAGAGAAAGACAGATACGCAGTATTTT. It encodes CASSRKRERKTDTQYF.

The chain is built from TRBV28 and TRBJ1-1; 7 bases map to TRBD1. CDR1 is MDHEN and CDR2 is SYDVKM in the germline V gene. The ends lost 7 bases at V and 0 bases at J; junction bases unmatched: 8. The CDR3 length is 15 residues. The CDR3 loop is CASTLRGQMNTEAFF. CDR3 DNA: TGTGCCAGCACCCTAAGGGGACAGATGAACACTGAAGCTTTCTTT. The complete variable domain, with remaining parts taken from reference TRBV28 and TRBJ1-1, reads DVKVTQSSRYLVKRTGEKVFLECVQDMDHENMFWYRQDPGLGLRLIYFSYDVKMKEKGDIPEGYSVSREKKERFSLILESASTNQTSMYLCASTLRGQMNTEAFFGQGTRLTVV.

The chain is built from TRBV7-3 and TRBJ2-6, with TRBD1 identical over 8 bases. J was trimmed by 4 bases and V by 2 bases; bases with no gene match: 7. Germline values: CDR1 SGHTA, CDR2 FQGTGA. The CDR3 spans 17 residues. CDR3 amino acids: CASSLPQGARGANVLTF. CDR3 coding DNA: TGTGCCAGCAGCTTACCCCAGGGGGCGCGCGGGGCCAACGTCCTGACTTTC.

The chain couples TRBV6-5 to TRBJ2-2, with 11 bases aligning to TRBD1. Germline V CDR1 and CDR2: MNHEY, SVGAGI. The V segment lost 7 bases and the J segment 8 bases; nucleotides outside the gene matches: 6. The CDR3 contains 14 residues. CDR3 in amino acids: CASTGQGASGELFF. In nucleotides, the CDR3 is TGTGCCAGCACCGGACAGGGGGCGTCTGGGGAGCTGTTTTTT.

This chain links TRBV2 with TRBJ2-7, with 11 bases that match TRBD1. This CDR3 has 14 amino acids. The V and J ends lost 6 bases and 3 bases, in that order; junction bases with no gene match: 4. Germline lookup yields CDR1 SNHLY and CDR2 FYNNEI. The CDR3 here is CASRRGTGGYEQYF. CDR3 coding DNA: TGTGCCAGCAGGAGAGGGACAGGGGGCTACGAGCAGTACTTC.

In its sample, this clone was seen once. This sequence joins TRBV2 and TRBJ2-7, with 10 bases aligning to TRBD2. The germline V gene has CDR1 SNHLY and CDR2 FYNNEI. V dropped 3 bases and J dropped 3; count of bases not matched to a gene: 11. The CDR3 is made up of 17 amino acids. The CDR3: CASSEVGEEREGYEQYF. CDR3 sequence (DNA): TGTGCCAGCAGTGAGGTAGGGGAAGAGCGGGAGGGCTACGAGCAGTACTTC.

The V call is TRBV9, the J call TRBJ2-2; D possibly corresponds to TRBD2 (5 bases). The CDR3 covers 15 residues. Trimming removed 0 bases at V and 7 bases at J, with 13 bases between. In germline, CDR1 is SGDLS, CDR2 YYNGEE. In nucleotides, the CDR3 is TGTGCCAGCAGCGTAGGCAGTCCGGAGGACGGGGAGCTGTTTTTT. It yields the protein CASSVGSPEDGELFF.

The chain combines TRBV4-1 with TRBJ2-1, with 11 bases fitting TRBD2. Germline V gives CDR1 MGHRA, CDR2 YSYEKL. V dropped 0 bases and J dropped 9; count of bases not matched to a gene: 13. This CDR3 spans 18 amino acids. The CDR3 is CASSQDGADSGRGGEQFF. The CDR3 region has the DNA TGCGCCAGCAGCCAAGATGGGGCCGATAGCGGGAGGGGGGGTGAGCAGTTCTTC.

This chain joins TRBV27 and TRBJ2-7; 10 bases align to TRBD2. CDR1 is MNHEY and CDR2 is SMNVEV in the germline V gene (reference sequence). This CDR3 has 18 residues. After removal of 0 bases from V and 6 bases from J, the junction contained 14 bases not matched to a gene. The CDR3 region is CASSLSPRTSGAISEQYF. As DNA, the CDR3 is TGTGCCAGCAGTTTATCGCCCAGGACTAGCGGAGCAATCAGCGAGCAGTACTTC.

V usage is TRBV5-6 and J usage is TRBJ2-1; 14 bases map to TRBD2. Germline CDR1 reads SGHDT; CDR2 reads YYEEEE. The trim removed 1 base at V and 8 bases at J, leaving 14 bases unmatched. The CDR3 has 19 amino acids. The CDR3 spells CASSLCSTSGRAGLYEQFF. As DNA, the CDR3 is TGTGCCAGCAGCTTGTGTTCGACTAGCGGGAGGGCCGGGCTATATGAGCAGTTCTTC.

The chain is built from TRBV25-1 and TRBJ2-2; 8 nucleotides align to TRBD1. CDR1 is MGHDK and CDR2 is SYGVNS in the germline V gene. The CDR3 is 15 residues long. With 2 bases clipped from V and 7 bases from J, the junction kept 6 bases outside the gene matches. The CDR3 DNA reads as TGTGCCAGCAGTGAAGAGCCAGGGGGCATCGGGGAGCTGTTTTTT. Translation gives CASSEEPGGIGELFF.

This chain links TRBV9 with TRBJ2-7; 9 bases match TRBD1. The trim removed 0 bases at V and 0 bases at J, leaving 4 bases unmatched. The CDR3 loop spans 16 amino acids. Looked up from germline, CDR1 is SGDLS and CDR2 is YYNGEE. The CDR3 spells CASSVAGDRVSYEQYF. As DNA, the CDR3 is TGTGCCAGCAGCGTAGCCGGGGACAGGGTCTCCTACGAGCAGTACTTC.

The rearrangement uses TRBV5-1 and TRBJ2-3; TRBD2 aligns across 9 bases. Trimming took 0 bases from V and 0 from J; bases not matched to a gene: 2. CDR1 is SGHRS, CDR2 YFSETQ, per germline. The CDR3 has 16 amino acids. DNA for the CDR3: TGCGCCAGCAGCTTGGCGACTAGCGGTAGCACAGATACGCAGTATTTT. Translation gives CASSLATSGSTDTQYF.

V usage is TRBV2 and J usage is TRBJ2-3, with a weak D call TRBD2 (5 bases). V was trimmed by 6 bases and J by 2 bases, leaving 15 bases between them. Germline V lookup: CDR1 SNHLY, CDR2 FYNNEI. This CDR3 is 15 amino acids long. The CDR3 bases are TGTGCCAGCAGCCCCCCGAGGGTAATCACAGATACGCAGTATTTT. Translated: CASSPPRVITDTQYF.

J is TRBJ2-7 and V is TRBV7-9; 10 bases are shared with TRBD1. Trimming at V came to 5 bases and at J to 1 base, leaving 8 bases not matched to a gene. This CDR3 has 16 residues. Per germline, CDR1 SEHNR and CDR2 FQNEAQ (reference sequence). DNA of the CDR3: TGTGCCAGCAGCACCTGCCGGGACAGGGGATCCTACGAGCAGTACTTC. Protein sequence: CASSTCRDRGSYEQYF. Drawing the rest from reference TRBV7-9 and TRBJ2-7, the complete variable domain is DTGVSQNPRHKITKRGQNVTFRCDPISEHNRLYWYRQTLGQGPEFLTYFQNEAQLEKSRLLSDRFSAERPKGSFSTLEIQRTEQGDSAMYLCASSTCRDRGSYEQYFGPGTRLTVT.

The chain joins TRBV19 to TRBJ2-1, with D perhaps TRBD1 (6 bases). The CDR3 is 17 residues long. Trimming took 1 base from V and 1 from J, leaving 14 bases between them. Germline V gene data show CDR1 as LNHDA and CDR2 as SQIVND (reference sequence). The CDR3 is CASSIGCRGGSYNEQFF. In nucleotides, the CDR3 is TGTGCCAGTAGTATAGGGTGCAGGGGTGGGTCCTACAATGAGCAGTTCTTC.

The chain couples TRBV5-4 to TRBJ1-1, with D possibly being TRBD1 (5 bases). Germline lookup yields CDR1 SGHNT and CDR2 YYREEE (reference sequence). This CDR3 is built from 14 residues. Trimming left V 1 base short and J 1 base short, with 8 bases between. CDR3 loop: CASSLSGSNTEAFF. CDR3 DNA: TGTGCCAGCAGCTTGTCAGGGTCGAACACTGAAGCTTTCTTT.

This sequence joins TRBV7-6 and TRBJ2-1, with D perhaps TRBD2 (5 bases). The CDR3 totals 17 residues. Germline CDR1 is SGHVS and CDR2 is FNYEAQ. V gave up 2 bases and J gave up 8 bases, with 22 bases separating them. In DNA, the CDR3 is TGTGCCAGCAGCTTATCCGCACCTGGCGGACTTAGGGATGAGCAGTTCTTC. Residues: CASSLSAPGGLRDEQFF.

The V call is TRBV21-1, the J call TRBJ1-5; the DNA was not compared with TRBD1, the D call given in the table. TRBV21-1 has pseudogene status. This CDR3 has 15 amino acids. The CDR3 loop is CASSKGAAFNQPQHF. DNA of the CDR3: TGTGCCAGCAGCAAAGGGGCCGCTTTCAATCAGCCCCAGCATTTT.

The rearrangement uses TRBV28 and TRBJ1-1; D is ambiguous. The germline V and J ends were trimmed by 3 bases and 5 bases, with 19 bases remaining between them. This CDR3 comprises 16 residues. Per germline, CDR1 MDHEN and CDR2 SYDVKM. In DNA form, the CDR3 reads TGTGCCAGCAGTTTTTGTCAGAGGGAAAGGAGGACTGAAGCTTTCTTT. It encodes CASSFCQRERRTEAFF.

The chain employs TRBV2 and TRBJ2-7, with 10 bases identical to TRBD1. After removal of 5 bases from V and 0 bases from J, the junction contained 13 bases not matched to a gene. This CDR3 spans 18 amino acids. Germline V gene sequence: CDR1 SNHLY, CDR2 FYNNEI. CDR3: CASSFRDRGHLSSYEQYF. The CDR3, as DNA: TGTGCCAGCAGTTTCCGGGACAGGGGTCACCTTAGCTCCTACGAGCAGTACTTC.

This rearrangement joins TRBV28 to TRBJ2-1; weak D call: TRBD1 (6 bases). Trimming shortened V by 6 bases and J by 0 bases, and 33 bases separated the two germline ends. In germline, CDR1 is MDHEN, CDR2 SYDVKM. This CDR3 contains 22 residues. CDR3 residues: CASSQHPPRDKQRRSSYNEQFF. The CDR3, as DNA: TGTGCCAGCAGCCAGCACCCACCCCGGGACAAACAGCGGAGAAGCTCCTACAATGAGCAGTTCTTC.

This chain links TRBV27 with TRBJ1-3, with D possibly being TRBD1 (5 bases). Germline values: CDR1 MNHEY, CDR2 SMNVEV (reference sequence). This CDR3 is built from 15 residues. Deletions cut 5 bases from V and 0 bases from J, with 11 bases between. CDR3 amino acids: CASSPRQSSGNTIYF. In DNA form, the CDR3 reads TGTGCCAGCAGTCCGAGACAGAGCTCTGGAAACACCATATATTTT.

The chain employs TRBV4-2 and TRBJ2-7, with 7 bases lining up with TRBD2. The CDR3 sequence is 15 residues long. Unmatched junction bases numbered 5, after V lost 1 base and J lost 2 bases. Germline CDR1 reads LGHNA; CDR2 reads YNFKEQ. CDR3 sequence reads: CASSQGRGGPYEQYF. CDR3 nucleotide sequence: TGTGCCAGCAGCCAAGGACGGGGAGGGCCCTACGAGCAGTACTTC.